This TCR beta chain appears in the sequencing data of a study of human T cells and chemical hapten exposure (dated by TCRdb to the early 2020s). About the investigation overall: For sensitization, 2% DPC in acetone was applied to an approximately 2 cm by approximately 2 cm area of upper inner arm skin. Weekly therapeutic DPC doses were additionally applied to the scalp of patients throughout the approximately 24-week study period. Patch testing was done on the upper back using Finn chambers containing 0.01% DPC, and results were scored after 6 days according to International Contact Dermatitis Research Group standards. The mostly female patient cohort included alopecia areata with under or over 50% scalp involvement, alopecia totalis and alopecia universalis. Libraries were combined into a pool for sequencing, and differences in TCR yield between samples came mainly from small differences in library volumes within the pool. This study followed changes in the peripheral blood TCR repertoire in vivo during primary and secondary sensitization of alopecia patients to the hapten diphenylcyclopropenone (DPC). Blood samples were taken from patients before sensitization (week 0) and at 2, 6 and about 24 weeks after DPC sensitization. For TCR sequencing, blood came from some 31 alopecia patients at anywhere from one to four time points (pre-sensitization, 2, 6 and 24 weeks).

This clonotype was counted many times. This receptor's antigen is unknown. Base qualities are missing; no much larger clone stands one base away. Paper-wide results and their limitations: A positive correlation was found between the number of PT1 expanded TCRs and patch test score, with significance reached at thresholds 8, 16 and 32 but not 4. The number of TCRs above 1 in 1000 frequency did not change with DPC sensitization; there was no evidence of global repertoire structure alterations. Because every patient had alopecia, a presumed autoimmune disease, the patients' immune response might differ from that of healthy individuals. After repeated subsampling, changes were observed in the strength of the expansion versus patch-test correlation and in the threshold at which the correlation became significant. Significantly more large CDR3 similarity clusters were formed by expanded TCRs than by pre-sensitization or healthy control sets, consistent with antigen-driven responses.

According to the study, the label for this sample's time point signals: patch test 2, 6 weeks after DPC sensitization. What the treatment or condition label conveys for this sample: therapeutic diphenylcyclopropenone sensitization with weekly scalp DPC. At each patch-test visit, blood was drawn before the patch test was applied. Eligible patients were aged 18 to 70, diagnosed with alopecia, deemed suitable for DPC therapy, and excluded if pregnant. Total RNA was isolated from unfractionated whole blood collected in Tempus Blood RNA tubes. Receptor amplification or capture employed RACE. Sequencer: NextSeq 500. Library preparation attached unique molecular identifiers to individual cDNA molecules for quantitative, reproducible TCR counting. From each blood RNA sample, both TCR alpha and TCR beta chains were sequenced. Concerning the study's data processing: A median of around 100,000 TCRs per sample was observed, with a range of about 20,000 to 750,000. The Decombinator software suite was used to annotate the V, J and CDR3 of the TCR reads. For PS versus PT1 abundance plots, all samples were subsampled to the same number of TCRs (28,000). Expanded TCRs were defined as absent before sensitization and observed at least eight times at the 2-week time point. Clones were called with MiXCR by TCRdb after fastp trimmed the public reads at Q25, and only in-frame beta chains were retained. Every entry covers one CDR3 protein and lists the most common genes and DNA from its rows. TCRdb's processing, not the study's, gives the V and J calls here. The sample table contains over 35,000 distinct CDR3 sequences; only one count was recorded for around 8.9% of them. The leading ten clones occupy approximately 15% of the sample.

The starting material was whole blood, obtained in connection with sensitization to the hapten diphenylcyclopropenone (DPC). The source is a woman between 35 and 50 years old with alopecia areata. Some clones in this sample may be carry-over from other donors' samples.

The CDR3 sequence is CASSLPGGQNSNQPQHF. The nucleotide sequence reads as follows: TGTGCCAGCAGTTTACCTGGCGGACAGAATAGCAATCAGCCCCAGCATTTT. The sequence is built from TRBV12-3 or TRBV12-4 and TRBJ1-5; the D gene is possibly TRBD1, with 6 bases matching. The CDR3 measures 17 amino acids from cysteine to phenylalanine. The sequence is cut down to CDR3 DNA, 51 bases in frame from base 1. The junction carries 14 bases between V and J, which are trimmed by 2 bases and 0 bases respectively.